This TCR beta chain stems from a study of cytomegalovirus exposure and HLA in healthy donors. Amplification used 60 Vbeta primers and 13 Jbeta primers. Assay: immunoSEQ multiplex PCR; the TCRdb copy retains only in-frame clones and omits some. This sample contains tens of thousands of clones. Points on this clone: At one boundary the junction diverges from the germline segment, which might be a read error.

CDR3 length equals 15 residues. The germline V gene encodes CDR1 MNHNS and CDR2 SASEGT. This chain uses TRBV6-1 with TRBJ2-1; 7 bases fit TRBD2. This receptor was obtained from a young woman in good health and CMV-seronegative. Sequencing was performed on PBMCs. The CDR3 DNA reads as TGTGCCAGCGGTGAACTAGCGAGGCTAGACAATGAGCAGTTCTTC. It encodes CASGELARLDNEQFF.